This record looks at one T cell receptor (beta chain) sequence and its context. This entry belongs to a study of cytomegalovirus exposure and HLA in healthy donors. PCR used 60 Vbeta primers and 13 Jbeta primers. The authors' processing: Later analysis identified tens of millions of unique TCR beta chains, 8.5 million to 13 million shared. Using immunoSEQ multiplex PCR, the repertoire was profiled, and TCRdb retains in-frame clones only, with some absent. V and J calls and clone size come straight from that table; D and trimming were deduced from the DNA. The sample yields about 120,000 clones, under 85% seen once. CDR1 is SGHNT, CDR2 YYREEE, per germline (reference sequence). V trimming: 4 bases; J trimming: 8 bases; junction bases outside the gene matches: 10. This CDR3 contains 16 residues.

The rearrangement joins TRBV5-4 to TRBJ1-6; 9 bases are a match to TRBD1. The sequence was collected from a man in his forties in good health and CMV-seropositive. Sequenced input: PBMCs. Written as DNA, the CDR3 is TGTGCCAGCAGCCCACGCCGTACAGGGGGCGATTCACCCCTCCACTTT. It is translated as CASSPRRTGGDSPLHF. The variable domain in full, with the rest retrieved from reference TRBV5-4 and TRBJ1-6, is ETGVTQSPTHLIKTRGQQVTLRCSSQSGHNTVSWYQQALGQGPQFIFQYYREEENGRGNFPPRFSGLQFPNYSSELNVNALELDDSALYLCASSPRRTGGDSPLHFGNGTRLTVT.